Here is one TCR beta chain with its context. This sample is part of a study of technical replicates of blood from four donors. Assay: immunoSEQ multiplex PCR; the TCRdb copy retains only in-frame clones and omits some. The sample carries about 53,000 clones, about 86% recorded once. J lost 3 bases, V lost 5 bases, and 6 bases had no gene match. CDR3 size: 16 residues. Per the germline V gene, CDR1 is SGHAT and CDR2 is FQNNGV. The sequenced sample consisted of PBMCs. The rearrangement uses TRBV11-2 and TRBJ2-2, with 10 bases that match TRBD1. The source is a human donor in good health. Some clones in this sample may be carry-over from other donors' samples. The CDR3 spells CASSQRTGGHTGELFF. The CDR3 DNA sequence: TGTGCCAGCAGCCAGCGGACAGGGGGGCACACCGGGGAGCTGTTTTTT.